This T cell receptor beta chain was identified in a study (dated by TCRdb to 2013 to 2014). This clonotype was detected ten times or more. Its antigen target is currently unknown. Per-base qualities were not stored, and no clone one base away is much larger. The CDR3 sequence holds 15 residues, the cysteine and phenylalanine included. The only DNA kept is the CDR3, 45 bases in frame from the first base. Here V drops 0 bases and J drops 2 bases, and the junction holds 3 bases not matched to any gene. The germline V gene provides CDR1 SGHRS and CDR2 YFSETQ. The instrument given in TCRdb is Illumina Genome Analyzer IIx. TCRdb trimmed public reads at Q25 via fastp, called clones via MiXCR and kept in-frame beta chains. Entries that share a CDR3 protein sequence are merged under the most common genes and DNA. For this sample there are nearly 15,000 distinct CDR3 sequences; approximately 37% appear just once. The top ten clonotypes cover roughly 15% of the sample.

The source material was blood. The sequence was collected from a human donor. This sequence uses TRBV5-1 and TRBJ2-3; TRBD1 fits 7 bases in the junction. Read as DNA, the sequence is TGCGCCAGCAGCTTGGCAGGACAGGTCACAGATACGCAGTATTTT. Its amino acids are CASSLAGQVTDTQYF.